This T cell receptor (beta chain) emerged from a study of PD-1 blockade in classical Hodgkin lymphoma. General study points: Baseline TCR diversity was reportedly lower in newly diagnosed patients than in healthy donors. It was reported as lower still in relapsed/refractory patients.

Details on this clone: The antigen remains unidentified.

Described time point: cycle 4 day 1 (C4D1), after 6 weeks of nivolumab. Each and every patient relapsed after autologous stem cell transplantation, and patients got differing brentuximab vedotin exposure. Thawed PBMCs were the source of CD4+ T cells, purified by magnetic negative selection. The CDR3 totals 18 residues. Trimming stripped 5 bases from V and 6 bases from J, with 25 bases between. The germline V gene encodes CDR1 LGHNA and CDR2 YNFKEQ. Profiled with immunoSEQ multiplex PCR; TCRdb holds only in-frame clones, not every one. Counted here are 20,000 or so clones, approximately 82% occurring once; the ten biggest clones make up roughly 2.6%.

The sample consisted of CD4+ T cells from blood, taken before the fourth cycle of nivolumab. This clonotype originated in a human donor with classical Hodgkin lymphoma. The chain combines TRBV4-2 with TRBJ2-2, with D maybe TRBD1 (5 bases). Written as DNA, the CDR3 is TGTGCCAGCAGCTTGCTGACACTGGGGCTAACCAAGCCCGGGGAGCTGTTTTTT. It encodes CASSLLTLGLTKPGELFF.